The sequence of this TCR beta chain was determined in a study of cytomegalovirus exposure and HLA in healthy donors. Regarding the study as a whole: It was reported that the classifier diagnosed cytomegalovirus status with high specificity and sensitivity in both the original and validation cohorts. A later analysis linked roughly 17,000 TCR beta sequences to HLA alleles at 0.05 false discovery rate.

With regard to this clone: No antigen is known for it.

Germline CDR1 and CDR2: MGHRA and YSYEKL. The CDR3 covers 16 residues. V gave up 4 bases and J gave up 3 bases, with 18 bases separating them. Both 60 Vbeta primers and 13 Jbeta primers went into the PCR. In the original workflow: An analysis performed later counted about 80 million unique TCR beta chains (around 9.9 million of them shared). The repertoire was sequenced with immunoSEQ multiplex PCR; TCRdb's copy has only in-frame clones and lacks some. The DNA gave D and trimming, while V, J and clone size come from that table. The sample yields more than 140,000 clones, 75% to 80% seen once. J is TRBJ2-5 and V is TRBV4-1; D remains ambiguous. The sequenced material came from PBMCs. The sequence was obtained from a male donor in good health and CMV-seronegative. DNA for the CDR3: TGCGCCAGCAGCCCCGGTGGGCAGAACTCCGAAGAGACCCAGTACTTC. Translating gives CASSPGGQNSEETQYF.